This T cell receptor (beta chain) comes out of a study of monozygotic twins with inflammatory bowel disease. Study-level findings and limits: The results supported no single strong signal or clonotype associated with IBD. Among twins, concordant and discordant pairs did not differ in repertoire similarity, possibly from limited power. Clonotypes shared with others were fewer in IBD patients than in healthy twins, especially with disease activity.

TCRdb reworked the 5' RACE reads into one entry per CDR3 protein, no DNA. In total, the table holds 400,000 to 500,000 distinct CDR3 sequences. With regard to this clonotype: Antigen unknown.

This CDR3 contains 15 residues. Germline-derived CDR1 and CDR2 are MNHNS and SASEGT. This sequence originates from a human donor with ulcerative colitis or Crohn's disease, or a healthy co-twin of an affected twin (not recorded which). Sequencing was carried out using blood. V usage is TRBV6-1 and J usage is TRBJ2-2; the TRBD2 assignment by TCRdb is unverifiable without DNA. This CDR3 is CASSRYPTSPGELFF.